This entry lists 5 T cell receptor beta chains sequenced from one sample in a study of T cell repertoires in cytomegalovirus infection. TCRdb re-derived calls from the reads in MiXCR, one entry per CDR3 protein. The sample consists of roughly 230,000 distinct CDR3 sequences, about 20% of them appearing once. Sequenced material: CD8+ T cells from PBMCs. Receptor source: a human donor in good health (CMV status not recorded). Some clones in this sample may be carry-over from other donors' samples.

The J gene is TRBJ1-4, the V gene TRBV28; 9 bases are a match to TRBD1. Germline V gene lookup returns CDR1 MDHEN and CDR2 SYDVKM. The CDR3 extends over 20 amino acids. V lost 6 bases and J lost 0; bases outside the gene matches: 17. The DNA of the CDR3 is TGTGCCAGCAGCCTTGAATTTGGACAGGGGAGAGGTGCAACTAATGAAAAACTGTTTTTT. It specifies CASSLEFGQGRGATNEKLFF. Supplemented by reference TRBV28 and TRBJ1-4, the full variable domain reads DVKVTQSSRYLVKRTGEKVFLECVQDMDHENMFWYRQDPGLGLRLIYFSYDVKMKEKGDIPEGYSVSREKKERFSLILESASTNQTSMYLCASSLEFGQGRGATNEKLFFGSGTQLSVL.

This clonotype was detected only a few times. The chain joins TRBV19 to TRBJ1-1; no clear D. The germline V gene encodes CDR1 LNHDA and CDR2 SQIVND (reference sequence). The germline V and J ends were trimmed by 5 bases and 7 bases, with 8 bases remaining between them. CDR3 length equals 11 residues. CDR3 sequence: CASSSGIEAFF. The DNA of the CDR3 is TGTGCCAGTAGTTCGGGCATTGAAGCTTTCTTT.

The V call is TRBV11-2, the J call TRBJ2-5, with a weak D call TRBD2 (7 bases). This CDR3 has 16 amino acids. V dropped 3 bases and J dropped 0 bases, with 14 bases sitting between them. CDR1 and CDR2 from the germline V gene are SGHAT and FQNNGV. CDR3 in amino acids: CASSLGGLGYQETQYF. The CDR3 region has the DNA TGTGCCAGCAGCTTGGGGGGGCTGGGGTACCAAGAGACCCAGTACTTC.

This clonotype has just a few counts. CDR3 loop: CASSQGGASDTQYF. As DNA, the CDR3 is TGTGCCAGCAGCCAAGGTGGGGCTTCAGATACGCAGTATTTT. The rearrangement links TRBV14 to TRBJ2-3; tentatively, D is TRBD1 (5 bases). The germline V gene encodes CDR1 SGHDN and CDR2 FVKESK. Trimming pared 1 base from V and 4 bases from J, leaving 9 bases between. This CDR3 contains 14 residues.

The chain employs TRBV28 and TRBJ2-6; D is unclear. This CDR3 region has 14 residues. Between the trimmed V and J ends, which lost 3 bases and 0 bases, there was a span of 3 bases. Per the germline V gene, CDR1 is MDHEN and CDR2 is SYDVKM. DNA of the CDR3: TGTGCCAGCAGTTTCCTCTCTGGGGCCAACGTCCTGACTTTC. It translates to CASSFLSGANVLTF.